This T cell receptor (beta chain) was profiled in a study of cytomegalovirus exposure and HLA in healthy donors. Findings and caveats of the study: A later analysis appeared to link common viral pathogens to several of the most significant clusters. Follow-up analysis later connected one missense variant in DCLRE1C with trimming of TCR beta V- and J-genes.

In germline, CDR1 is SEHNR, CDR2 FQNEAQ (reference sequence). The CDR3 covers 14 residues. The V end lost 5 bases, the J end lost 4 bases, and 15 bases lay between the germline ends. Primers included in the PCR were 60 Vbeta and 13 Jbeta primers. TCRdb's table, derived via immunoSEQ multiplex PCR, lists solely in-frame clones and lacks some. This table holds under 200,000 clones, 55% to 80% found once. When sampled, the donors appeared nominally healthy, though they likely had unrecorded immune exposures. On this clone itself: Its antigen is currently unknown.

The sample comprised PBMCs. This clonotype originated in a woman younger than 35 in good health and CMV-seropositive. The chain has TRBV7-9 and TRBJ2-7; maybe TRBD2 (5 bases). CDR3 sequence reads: CASSPPLADYEQYF. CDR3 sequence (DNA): TGTGCCAGCAGCCCCCCCCTAGCAGATTACGAGCAGTACTTC.